A selection of T cell receptor beta chains follows, all from one sample in a study of preoperative IRX-2 immunotherapy in early breast cancer. Measured with immunoSEQ multiplex PCR; TCRdb has only the in-frame clones, and not every one. The sample has 95,000 to 100,000 clones, 70% to 90% seen once. The sample here was tumor tissue, taken after IRX-2 immunotherapy. These receptors all stem from a human donor with breast cancer. CDR3s include the opening cysteine and the closing phenylalanine or tryptophan. D genes are given only for firm matches. Size values are once, few and many counts, or a class for expanded clones, and some rows have none.

v_gene: TRBV7-1
abundance: few
j_gene: TRBJ2-3
d_gene: -
CDR3nt: TGTGCCAGCAGCGCCCGTAGAGTGGGCACAGATACGCAGTATTTT
CDR3aa: CASSARRVGTDTQYF

v_gene: TRBV19
abundance: -
j_gene: TRBJ1-1
d_gene: -
CDR3nt: TGTGCCCCTTTTAAGCCCCGGTGCCCAGCTTTCTTT
CDR3aa: CAPFKPRCPAFF

v_gene: TRBV6-7
abundance: -
j_gene: TRBJ1-1
d_gene: -
CDR3nt: TGTGCCAGCGTGGGGTGGACTGAAGCTTTCTTT
CDR3aa: CASVGWTEAFF

v_gene: TRBV28
abundance: once
j_gene: TRBJ2-1
d_gene: -
CDR3nt: TGTGCCAGCACAACGGGAACCTACAATGAGCAGTTCTTC
CDR3aa: CASTTGTYNEQFF

v_gene: TRBV4-1
abundance: -
j_gene: TRBJ1-2
d_gene: -
CDR3nt: TGCGCCAGCAGCCAAGTCCTCTCATGGGACGGGGATGGCTACACCTTC
CDR3aa: CASSQVLSWDGDGYTF

v_gene: TRBV19
abundance: -
j_gene: TRBJ1-1
d_gene: -
CDR3nt: TGTGCCAGTAATTGGAATCGAGACTTACCTGAAGCTTTCTTT
CDR3aa: CASNWNRDLPEAFF

v_gene: TRBV18
abundance: once
j_gene: TRBJ2-7
d_gene: TRBD2
CDR3nt: TGTGCCAGCTCACCTCAGCGGGAGGGCCAAGGGGAGCAGTACTTC
CDR3aa: CASSPQREGQGEQYF

v_gene: TRBV1
abundance: few
j_gene: TRBJ1-5
d_gene: -
CDR3nt: TGCGCCAGCAGCCAAGCCAATGATGGCAATCAGCCCCAGCATTTT
CDR3aa: CASSQANDGNQPQHF

v_gene: TRBV10-1
abundance: -
j_gene: TRBJ2-3
d_gene: -
CDR3nt: TGCGCCAGCAGTGAGAAGGAACAGGGAACAGATACGCAGTATTTT
CDR3aa: CASSEKEQGTDTQYF

v_gene: TRBV18
abundance: few
j_gene: TRBJ1-5
d_gene: -
CDR3nt: TGTGCCAGCTCACCACAGGGCAGGGCGGGTCAGCAGCCCCAGCATTTT
CDR3aa: CASSPQGRAGQQPQHF

v_gene: TRBV30
abundance: once
j_gene: TRBJ2-7
d_gene: TRBD1
CDR3nt: TGTGCCTGGAGTGTAGGCCGACAGGGCAGCTACGAGCAGTACTTC
CDR3aa: CAWSVGRQGSYEQYF

v_gene: TRBV19
abundance: -
j_gene: TRBJ2-2
d_gene: -
CDR3nt: TGTGCCAGTAGTTCGAGAGGGGCCACGAACACCGGGGAGCTGTTTTTT
CDR3aa: CASSSRGATNTGELFF

v_gene: TRBV19
abundance: -
j_gene: TRBJ1-3
d_gene: -
CDR3nt: TGTGCCAGTAGTATCCGGACAGTCTCTGGAAACACCATATATTTT
CDR3aa: CASSIRTVSGNTIYF

v_gene: TRBV12-2
abundance: few
j_gene: TRBJ2-1
d_gene: -
CDR3nt: TGTGCAAGTCGCCCTACCCTAAGGCTAGCGGGAGTATCAAATGAGCAGTTCTTC
CDR3aa: CASRPTLRLAGVSNEQFF

v_gene: TRBV19
abundance: few
j_gene: TRBJ1-1
d_gene: TRBD1
CDR3nt: TGTGCCAGCCGGTTGGGGACAGATGAAGCTTTCTTT
CDR3aa: CASRLGTDEAFF

v_gene: TRBV30
abundance: -
j_gene: TRBJ1-3
d_gene: -
CDR3nt: TGTGCCTGGAGTGTCGGCAGGGCTTCTGGAAACACCATATATTTT
CDR3aa: CAWSVGRASGNTIYF

v_gene: TRBV14
abundance: -
j_gene: TRBJ1-2
d_gene: -
CDR3nt: TGTGCCAGCAGCCAAGATACCGGCCGAAAAGGCTATGGCTACACCTTC
CDR3aa: CASSQDTGRKGYGYTF

v_gene: TRBV19
abundance: -
j_gene: TRBJ2-5
d_gene: -
CDR3nt: TGTGCCAGTAGTTTCACGGGCCCTAGAGGGACCCAGTACTTC
CDR3aa: CASSFTGPRGTQYF

v_gene: TRBV5-1
abundance: once
j_gene: TRBJ2-1
d_gene: -
CDR3nt: TGCGCCAGCAGCTTGTTGTCAGGGGTCGACAATGAGCAGTTCTTC
CDR3aa: CASSLLSGVDNEQFF

v_gene: TRBV5-1
abundance: -
j_gene: TRBJ2-7
d_gene: TRBD1
CDR3nt: TGCGCCAGCAGCGAAGTAGGCAGGGGGCCCTACGAGCAGTACTTC
CDR3aa: CASSEVGRGPYEQYF

v_gene: TRBV9
abundance: -
j_gene: TRBJ2-7
d_gene: TRBD1
CDR3nt: TGTGCCAGCAGGGGGGACAGTTCGGGGCGGAAGCAGCAGTACTTC
CDR3aa: CASRGDSSGRKQQYF

v_gene: TRBV15
abundance: -
j_gene: TRBJ2-3
d_gene: TRBD1
CDR3nt: TGTGCCACCAGCAGAGAGGGACCCGGGACAGAGCTTACAGATACGCAGTATTTT
CDR3aa: CATSREGPGTELTDTQYF

v_gene: TRBV6-8
abundance: few
j_gene: TRBJ1-2
d_gene: -
CDR3nt: TGTGCCAGCAGTTACGGTCACGATGGCTACACCTTC
CDR3aa: CASSYGHDGYTF

v_gene: TRBV7-6
abundance: -
j_gene: TRBJ1-4
d_gene: -
CDR3nt: TGTGCCAGCAGCTGGGGGGGGCGCGGCGAGGGTGAAAAACTGTTTTTT
CDR3aa: CASSWGGRGEGEKLFF

v_gene: TRBV19
abundance: -
j_gene: TRBJ1-2
d_gene: TRBD1
CDR3nt: TGTGCCAGTAGTGATCCGGGACAGGGGGCGGTCTATGGCTACACCTTC
CDR3aa: CASSDPGQGAVYGYTF

v_gene: TRBV6-8
abundance: -
j_gene: TRBJ2-3
d_gene: TRBD2
CDR3nt: TGTGCCAGCACCAGACTAGCGGGGGTGTTGGATACGCAGTATTTT
CDR3aa: CASTRLAGVLDTQYF

v_gene: TRBV28
abundance: -
j_gene: TRBJ1-6
d_gene: TRBD1
CDR3nt: TGTGCCAGCAGTGAGAGGGGGCATTCACCCCTCCACTTT
CDR3aa: CASSERGHSPLHF

v_gene: TRBV6-8
abundance: -
j_gene: TRBJ1-5
d_gene: -
CDR3nt: TGTGCCAGCAGTGCGGCGGGTTATAGCAATCAGCCCCAGCATTTT
CDR3aa: CASSAAGYSNQPQHF

v_gene: TRBV18
abundance: -
j_gene: TRBJ1-4
d_gene: TRBD1
CDR3nt: TGTGCCAGCTCTCCCTCGACAGGGAACCACGAAAAACTGTTTTTT
CDR3aa: CASSPSTGNHEKLFF

v_gene: TRBV14
abundance: -
j_gene: TRBJ2-2
d_gene: -
CDR3nt: TGTGCCAGCAGCCCCTTCCTGGCAGCGAACACCGGGGAGCTGTTTTTT
CDR3aa: CASSPFLAANTGELFF

v_gene: TRBV6-8
abundance: few
j_gene: TRBJ1-3
d_gene: -
CDR3nt: TGTGCCAGCAGACCGGGACAAGACCTTGGAAACACCATATATTTT
CDR3aa: CASRPGQDLGNTIYF

v_gene: TRBV30
abundance: -
j_gene: TRBJ1-1
d_gene: -
CDR3nt: TGTGCCTGGAGCCGAGGACGGAACTTGAACACTGAAGCTTTCTTT
CDR3aa: CAWSRGRNLNTEAFF

v_gene: TRBV7-4
abundance: -
j_gene: TRBJ2-3
d_gene: -
CDR3nt: TGTGCCAGCAGCTTGGATCCGCGAGGGGCAGATACGCAGTATTTT
CDR3aa: CASSLDPRGADTQYF

v_gene: TRBV5-1
abundance: -
j_gene: TRBJ1-3
d_gene: -
CDR3nt: TGCGCCAGCAGCCTCCCCCGGGGGGATGGCGGAAACACCATATATTTT
CDR3aa: CASSLPRGDGGNTIYF

v_gene: TRBV11-3
abundance: -
j_gene: TRBJ1-2
d_gene: TRBD1
CDR3nt: TGTGCCAGCAGCCCTGGGGGACAGGGGACAAAGGGCTACACCTTC
CDR3aa: CASSPGGQGTKGYTF

v_gene: TRBV28
abundance: -
j_gene: TRBJ1-2
d_gene: TRBD1
CDR3nt: TGTGCCAGCACGACAGGGGGGAACTATGGCTACACCTTC
CDR3aa: CASTTGGNYGYTF

v_gene: TRBV11-3
abundance: -
j_gene: TRBJ2-7
d_gene: -
CDR3nt: TGTGCCAGCAGCTTAGATGGAGAGGGTTACGAGCAGTACTTC
CDR3aa: CASSLDGEGYEQYF

v_gene: TRBV15
abundance: -
j_gene: TRBJ1-4
d_gene: -
CDR3nt: TGTGCCACCAGCAGAGTCCCCCGGGGAGCTAATGAAAAACTGTTTTTT
CDR3aa: CATSRVPRGANEKLFF

v_gene: TRBV19
abundance: -
j_gene: TRBJ1-2
d_gene: -
CDR3nt: TGTGCCAGTAGCCTCGGGGGGCCGGGAGGCTACACCTTC
CDR3aa: CASSLGGPGGYTF

v_gene: TRBV29-1
abundance: -
j_gene: TRBJ2-3
d_gene: -
CDR3nt: TGCAGCGTCAGTCCAATGGCCGCCACAGATACGCAGTATTTT
CDR3aa: CSVSPMAATDTQYF

v_gene: TRBV28
abundance: once
j_gene: TRBJ2-4
d_gene: -
CDR3nt: TGTGCCAGCAGTAGGACAGCCAAAAACATTCAGTACTTC
CDR3aa: CASSRTAKNIQYF

v_gene: TRBV29-1
abundance: once
j_gene: TRBJ2-2
d_gene: -
CDR3nt: TGCAGCGTTGACAGAAGAAACACCGGGGAGCTGTTTTTT
CDR3aa: CSVDRRNTGELFF

v_gene: TRBV5-1
abundance: -
j_gene: TRBJ2-7
d_gene: TRBD1
CDR3nt: TGCGCCAGCAGCTACATCTACAGGGACAGCCTTTCGGAGCAGTACTTC
CDR3aa: CASSYIYRDSLSEQYF

v_gene: TRBV5-1
abundance: -
j_gene: TRBJ2-7
d_gene: TRBD1
CDR3nt: TGCGCCAGCAGCAGGACAGGGGTTGACTACGAGCAGTACTTC
CDR3aa: CASSRTGVDYEQYF